This entry lists 7 T cell receptor beta chains sequenced from one sample in a study of blood T cell repertoires in COVID-19. The data were produced by immunoSEQ multiplex PCR, yet TCRdb's version contains in-frame clones alone and is incomplete. The data contain around 250,000 clones, 80% to 90% of them singletons. The specimen sequenced was PBMCs or T cells enriched from blood (not recorded which). These receptors were taken from a woman aged 50 to 65 who had recovered from COVID-19.

The table lists this clone with a few counts. The J gene is TRBJ1-6, the V gene TRBV28; TRBD1 is a possible D gene (5 bases). Trimming left V 2 bases short and J 5 bases short, with 22 bases between. Germline assignment: CDR1 MDHEN and CDR2 SYDVKM. This CDR3 spans 19 amino acids. In DNA form, the CDR3 reads TGTGCCAGCAGTTTAGGCATAGAGTGGGGCAGGGCGGATAATTCACCCCTCCACTTT. Protein: CASSLGIEWGRADNSPLHF. The complete variable domain, with remaining parts taken from reference TRBV28 and TRBJ1-6, reads DVKVTQSSRYLVKRTGEKVFLECVQDMDHENMFWYRQDPGLGLRLIYFSYDVKMKEKGDIPEGYSVSREKKERFSLILESASTNQTSMYLCASSLGIEWGRADNSPLHFGNGTRLTVT.

This chain links TRBV6-5 with TRBJ1-5, with 7 bases matching TRBD1. CDR1 and CDR2 (germline): MNHEY, SVGAGI. The CDR3 loop spans 15 amino acids. The V segment lost 6 bases and the J segment 1 base; nucleotides outside the gene matches: 6. The CDR3 spells CASRRAGGSNQPQHF. The CDR3 DNA sequence: TGTGCCAGCAGACGGGCAGGGGGGAGCAATCAGCCCCAGCATTTT.

As DNA, the CDR3 is TGCGCCAGCAGCCAAGATGATAGCGGGAGCTACGAGCAGTACTTC. Protein product: CASSQDDSGSYEQYF. This sequence joins TRBV4-1 and TRBJ2-7; 9 nucleotides match TRBD2. The V segment lost 0 bases and the J segment 3 bases; nucleotides outside the gene matches: 3. CDR3 length: 15 amino acids. Germline CDR1 and CDR2: MGHRA and YSYEKL.

This clone has only one observation. The chain employs TRBV27 and TRBJ2-7; perhaps TRBD2 as D (5 bases). CDR1 is MNHEY, CDR2 SMNVEV, per germline (reference sequence). The V gene lost 4 bases and the J gene lost 7 bases, with 11 bases spanning the gap. This CDR3 region has 12 residues. The CDR3 bases are TGTGCCAGCAGTTCGGGGTCGGAAGAGCAGTACTTC. Protein: CASSSGSEEQYF.

This chain uses TRBV6-1 with TRBJ2-2; 10 bases are shared with TRBD1. The V gene end was trimmed by 3 bases and the J gene end by 4 bases; junction bases not matched to a gene: 8. The CDR3 is 17 amino acids. The germline V gene has CDR1 MNHNS and CDR2 SASEGT. CDR3 DNA: TGTGCCAGCAGTGATCCCTCCCGGACAGGGGGCACCGGGGAGCTGTTTTTT. Amino acids: CASSDPSRTGGTGELFF.

This clone appeared a few times. This chain links TRBV7-2 with TRBJ1-3, with 8 nucleotides matching TRBD1. The CDR3 loop spans 15 amino acids. Germline CDR1 SGHTA, CDR2 FQGNSA. Germline trimming cut 4 bases from V and 0 bases from J; bases unmatched to any gene: 2. Here the CDR3 reads CASSWTGFSGNTIYF. The CDR3 nucleotides read TGTGCCAGCAGCTGGACAGGGTTCTCTGGAAACACCATATATTTT.

The gene calls are TRBV28 and TRBJ2-7; D is undetermined. In germline, CDR1 is MDHEN, CDR2 SYDVKM. The CDR3 is 14 amino acids. V lost 5 bases and J 2 bases, leaving 13 bases between the germline ends. CDR3 sequence: CASSRHFDTYEQYF. The CDR3 DNA reads as TGTGCCAGCAGTCGACACTTTGATACCTACGAGCAGTACTTC. The variable domain in full, completed from reference TRBV28 and TRBJ2-7, reads DVKVTQSSRYLVKRTGEKVFLECVQDMDHENMFWYRQDPGLGLRLIYFSYDVKMKEKGDIPEGYSVSREKKERFSLILESASTNQTSMYLCASSRHFDTYEQYFGPGTRLTVT.